This is a list of T cell receptor beta chains from one sample in a study of shared clonotypes between healthy human individuals. The assay was immunoSEQ multiplex PCR, and TCRdb's table has in-frame clones only and misses some. Of millions of clones listed, 85% to 95% are singletons. Sequencing used naive CD8+ T cells sorted from blood. The receptor source for this set is a man aged 18-30 years in good health. CDR3s include the opening cysteine and the closing phenylalanine or tryptophan.

j_call v_call cdr3_aa
TRBJ2-7 TRBV27 CASSLVEGYEQYF
TRBJ2-1 TRBV27 CASSLSLQAPVNEQFF
TRBJ1-1 TRBV29-1 CSVDGQGTEAFF
TRBJ1-5 TRBV2 CASSETEDSNQPQHF
TRBJ2-4 TRBV7-9 CASSSQENIQYF
TRBJ2-2 TRBV27 CASGGLERGFSGELFF
TRBJ2-1 TRBV10-1 CASSDSNEQFF
TRBJ1-6 TRBV2 CASSEPNSPLHF
TRBJ2-7 TRBV19 CASSIVQGREQYF
TRBJ1-2 TRBV2 CASTSPSYGYTF
TRBJ2-1 TRBV2 CASGRLAWEQFF
TRBJ2-2 TRBV28 CASSFRVTGELFF
TRBJ2-7 TRBV5-1 CASSWVTGTSYEQYF
TRBJ2-7 TRBV9 CASSPTSYFHEQYF
TRBJ2-2 TRBV28 CASSIPGGLGELFF
TRBJ2-7 TRBV4-1 CASSQGAGLAYEQYF
TRBJ1-1 TRBV9 CASSVGEGMYEAFF